This T cell receptor beta chain originates from a study of control samples from healthy donors and cancer patients (TCRdb year 2020). The library was made by the immunoSEQ multiplex PCR assay. Here the immuneACCESS table is served through TCRdb, limited to in-frame sequences with V and J called. Missing clones are a known gap in these copies; in checked studies unresolved V genes cover under half, and the rest lacks a known reason. This sample comprises fewer than 200,000 clones, about 90% of them detected only once. The ten largest make up 12% of the sample. Comments on this clone: It has no known antigen specificity. No base-level quality is on record; no much larger clone is a single base apart.

The CDR3 runs 13 residues from the cysteine to the phenylalanine. Only the CDR3 portion is preserved as DNA: 39 bases, with reading frame beginning at the first base. A distance of 6 bases separates the germline ends of V and J, which lose 2 bases and 3 bases respectively. The germline V gene (reference sequence) specifies SEHNR as CDR1 and FQNEAQ as CDR2. The sequenced material came from blood. The chain joins TRBV7-9 to TRBJ2-3; the D segment cannot be called with confidence. This receptor was identified in a man aged 30 to 45 in good health. The CDR3 here reads CASSLIPTDTQYF. The DNA reads TGTGCCAGCAGCTTAATCCCAACAGATACGCAGTATTTT.